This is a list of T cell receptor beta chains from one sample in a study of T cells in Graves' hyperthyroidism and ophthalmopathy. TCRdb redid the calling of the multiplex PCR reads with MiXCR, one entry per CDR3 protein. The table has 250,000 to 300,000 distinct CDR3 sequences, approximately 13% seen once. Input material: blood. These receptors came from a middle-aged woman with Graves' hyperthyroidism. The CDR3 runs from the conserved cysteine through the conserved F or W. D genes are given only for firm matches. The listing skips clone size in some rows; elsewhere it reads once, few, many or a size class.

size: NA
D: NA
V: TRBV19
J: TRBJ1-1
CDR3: CASSTGTSNTEAFF
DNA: TGTGCCAGTAGTACCGGGACCTCGAACACTGAAGCTTTCTTT

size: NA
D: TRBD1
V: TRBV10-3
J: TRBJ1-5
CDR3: CASWTGALYQPQHF
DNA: TGTGCCAGCTGGACAGGGGCCTTATATCAGCCCCAGCATTTT

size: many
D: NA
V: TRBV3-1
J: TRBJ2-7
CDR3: CASSQGPHEQYF
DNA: TGTGCCAGCAGCCAAGGTCCCCACGAGCAGTACTTC

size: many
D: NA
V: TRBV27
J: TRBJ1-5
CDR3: CAIPGFGNQPQHF
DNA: TGTGCCATTCCAGGGTTTGGCAATCAGCCCCAGCATTTT

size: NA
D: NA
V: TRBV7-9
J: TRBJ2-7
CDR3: CASSSTGRYEQYF
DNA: TGTGCCAGCAGCTCGACAGGGAGGTACGAGCAGTACTTC

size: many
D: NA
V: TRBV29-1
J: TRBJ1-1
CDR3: CSVEGDTEAFF
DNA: TGCAGCGTTGAGGGGGACACTGAAGCTTTCTTT

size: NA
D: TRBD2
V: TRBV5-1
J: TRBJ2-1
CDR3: CASSLGLAGEGNEQFF
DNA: TGCGCCAGCAGCTTGGGACTAGCGGGAGAAGGCAATGAGCAGTTCTTC

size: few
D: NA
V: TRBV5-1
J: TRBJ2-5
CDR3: CASSLADREPWGGLADPLGETQYF
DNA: TGCGCCAGCAGCTTGGCCGACAGGGAGCCGTGGGGCGGTCTAGCGGACCCCCTGGGGGAGACCCAGTACTTC

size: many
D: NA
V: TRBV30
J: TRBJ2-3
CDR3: CAWTLLDTQYF
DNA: TGTGCCTGGACCCTTTTGGATACGCAGTATTTT

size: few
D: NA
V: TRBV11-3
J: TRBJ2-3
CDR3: CASSFRATDTQYF
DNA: TGTGCCAGCAGCTTTCGGGCCACAGATACGCAGTATTTT

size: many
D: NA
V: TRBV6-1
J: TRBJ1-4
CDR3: CASSYGRKNEKLFF
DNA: TGTGCCAGCAGTTATGGGAGGAAAAATGAAAAACTGTTTTTT

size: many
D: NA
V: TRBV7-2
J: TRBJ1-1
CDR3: CATQENTEAFF
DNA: TGTGCCACTCAGGAGAACACTGAAGCTTTCTTT

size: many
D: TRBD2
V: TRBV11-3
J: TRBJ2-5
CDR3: CASSRSGRGQETQYF
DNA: TGTGCCAGCAGCCGAAGCGGGAGGGGGCAAGAGACCCAGTACTTC

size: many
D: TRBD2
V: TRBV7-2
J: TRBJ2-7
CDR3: CASSLYGRAYEQYF
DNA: TGTGCCAGCAGCTTATACGGGAGGGCCTACGAGCAGTACTTC

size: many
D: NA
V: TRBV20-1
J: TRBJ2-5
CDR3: CSARGGGGDLETQYF
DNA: TGCAGTGCTAGAGGGGGAGGGGGAGATCTTGAGACCCAGTACTTC

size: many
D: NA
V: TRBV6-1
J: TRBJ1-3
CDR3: CASSESEGSGNTIYF
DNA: TGTGCCAGCAGTGAATCGGAGGGCTCTGGAAACACCATATATTTT

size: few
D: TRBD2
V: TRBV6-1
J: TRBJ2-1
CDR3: CASSEGRTGGPLDEQFF
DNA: TGTGCCAGCAGTGAAGGTAGAACGGGAGGGCCTTTAGATGAGCAGTTCTTC

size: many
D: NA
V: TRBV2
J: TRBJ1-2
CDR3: CASSGVSRDKNYGYTF
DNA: TGTGCCAGCAGTGGGGTTTCCCGAGATAAGAACTATGGCTACACCTTC

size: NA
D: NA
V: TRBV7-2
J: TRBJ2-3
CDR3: CASSLGLSRSHTQYF
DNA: TGTGCCAGCAGCTTAGGTCTCTCCCGTTCGCATACGCAGTATTTT